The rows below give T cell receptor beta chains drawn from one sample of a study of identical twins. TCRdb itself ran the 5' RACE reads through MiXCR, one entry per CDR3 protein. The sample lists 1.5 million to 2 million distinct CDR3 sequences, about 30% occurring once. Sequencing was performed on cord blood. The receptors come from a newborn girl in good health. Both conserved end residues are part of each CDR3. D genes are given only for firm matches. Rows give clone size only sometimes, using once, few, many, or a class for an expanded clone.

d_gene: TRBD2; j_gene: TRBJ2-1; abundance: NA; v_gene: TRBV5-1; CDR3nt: TGCGCCAGCAGCCCCCCAGGAGCGGGGGGGCCCTACAATGAGCAGTTCTTC; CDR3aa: CASSPPGAGGPYNEQFF
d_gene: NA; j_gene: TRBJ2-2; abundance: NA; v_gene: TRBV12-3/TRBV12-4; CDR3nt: TGTGCCAGCAGTTTGCCAGGGTGGGGCGGGGAGCTGCTTTTT; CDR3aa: CASSLPGWGGELLF
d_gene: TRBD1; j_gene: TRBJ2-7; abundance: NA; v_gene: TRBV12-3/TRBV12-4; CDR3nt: TGTGCCAGCAGCCGACAGGGGCGAACCTACGAGCAGTACTTC; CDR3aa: CASSRQGRTYEQYF
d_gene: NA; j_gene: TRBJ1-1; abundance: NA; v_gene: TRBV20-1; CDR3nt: TGCAGTGCTAGACAAACAGGGTTGTACACTGAAGCTTTCTTT; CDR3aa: CSARQTGLYTEAFF
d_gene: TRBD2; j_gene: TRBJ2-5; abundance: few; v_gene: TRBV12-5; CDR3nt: TGTGCTAGTGGTTTGGGAGAGAGCGGGGGGCCATCTCAAGAGACCCAGTACTTC; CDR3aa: CASGLGESGGPSQETQYF
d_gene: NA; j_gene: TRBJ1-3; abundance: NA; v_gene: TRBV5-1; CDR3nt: TGCGCCAGCAGCCCCCTAGCCGAAGACACCATATATTTT; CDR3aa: CASSPLAEDTIYF
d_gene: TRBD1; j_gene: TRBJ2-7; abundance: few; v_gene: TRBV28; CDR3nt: TGTGCCAGCAGTTGGGAATGGGGACAGGGGAACACCTACGAGCAGTACTTC; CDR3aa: CASSWEWGQGNTYEQYF
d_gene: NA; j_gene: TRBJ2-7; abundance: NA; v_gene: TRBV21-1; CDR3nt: TGTGCCAGCAGCAATAAAACCCCGACAGGTTACGAGCAGTACTTC; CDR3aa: CASSNKTPTGYEQYF
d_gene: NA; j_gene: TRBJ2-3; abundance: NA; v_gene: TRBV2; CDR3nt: TGTGCCAGCAGGGAAACGGGCCTAACGCGGGGGCAGTATTTT; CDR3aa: CASRETGLTRGQYF
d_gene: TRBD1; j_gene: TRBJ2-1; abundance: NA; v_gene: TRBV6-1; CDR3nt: TGTGCCAGCAGTGAAGCATGGGGACAGGGAGGCGTCTACAATGAGCAGTTCTTC; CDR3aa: CASSEAWGQGGVYNEQFF